Presented here are 26 T cell receptor beta chains from one specimen sequenced in a study of shared clonotypes between healthy human individuals. TCRdb's table, derived via immunoSEQ multiplex PCR, lists solely in-frame clones and lacks some. The data show about a million clones, with approximately 80% seen just once and 0.89% held by the top ten. What was sequenced was memory CD4+ T cells from PBMCs. Indicated subset: CD45RA-negative fraction. These TCRs come from a man aged 18 to 29 in good health. Some clones in this sample may be carry-over from other donors' samples.

This clone showed up just once. V is TRBV29-1 and J is TRBJ2-6; 7 nucleotides agree with TRBD1. The CDR3 covers 16 residues. Germline values: CDR1 SQVTM, CDR2 ANQGSEA. V gave up 5 bases and J gave up 2 bases; unmatched junction bases: 9. CDR3 coding DNA: TGCAGCGTTTCGGCAGGGACAGTCGCTGGGGCCAACGTCCTGACTTTC. The encoded protein is CSVSAGTVAGANVLTF. The variable domain in full, completed from reference TRBV29-1 and TRBJ2-6, reads SAVISQKPSRDICQRGTSLTIQCQVDSQVTMMFWYRQQPGQSLTLIATANQGSEATYESGFVIDKFPISRPNLTFSTLTVSNMSPEDSSIYLCSVSAGTVAGANVLTFGAGSRLTVL.

This chain joins TRBV4-1 and TRBJ2-1; D uncertain. The CDR3 length is 15 residues. V lost 0 bases and J 5 bases, leaving 11 bases between the germline ends. Germline V gene sequence: CDR1 MGHRA, CDR2 YSYEKL. The CDR3: CASSQDAVQNNEQFF. The CDR3 DNA reads TGCGCCAGCAGCCAAGATGCAGTGCAGAACAATGAGCAGTTCTTC.

This sequence joins TRBV28 and TRBJ2-7; unclear D gene. V shed 4 bases and J shed 1 base, with 20 bases lying between them. The CDR3 extends over 17 amino acids. CDR1 and CDR2 (germline): MDHEN, SYDVKM. CDR3: CASSSPPGRTTSYEQYF. The CDR3, as DNA: TGTGCCAGCAGTTCTCCCCCCGGCAGGACCACGTCCTACGAGCAGTACTTC.

This clone was seen repeatedly, ten times or more. The junction does not match germline at one end; this may be a read error. The CDR3 region is CASSLETGGGRSFGTQYF. The DNA of the CDR3 is TGTGCCAGTAGTCTAGAGACAGGGGGCGGTCGGTCATTTGGTACGCAGTATTTT. J is TRBJ2-3 and V is TRBV19, with 10 bases matching TRBD1. The CDR3 spans 18 residues. Germline assignment: CDR1 LNHDA and CDR2 SQIVND (reference sequence).

This chain uses TRBV9 with TRBJ1-2; 9 nucleotides agree with TRBD1. This CDR3 is 14 amino acids long. The V gene end was trimmed by 3 bases and the J gene end by 7 bases; junction bases not matched to a gene: 7. CDR1 is SGDLS, CDR2 YYNGEE, per germline. The CDR3: CASSAGDRVTGYTF. The CDR3 coding sequence is TGTGCCAGCAGCGCGGGGGACAGGGTGACTGGCTACACCTTC.

This clone was seen more than once but under ten times. The chain combines TRBV6-1 with TRBJ2-7; 9 nucleotides match TRBD1. This CDR3 contains 14 residues. Germline CDR1 and CDR2: MNHNS and SASEGT. Trimming at V came to 4 bases and at J to 4 bases, leaving 5 bases not matched to a gene. CDR3 region: CASSVEQGAYEQYF. The CDR3 DNA reads as TGTGCCAGCAGTGTCGAACAGGGGGCGTACGAGCAGTACTTC.

This chain joins TRBV5-1 and TRBJ1-5, with 11 bases that match TRBD1. V was clipped by 4 bases and J by 7 bases; unmatched bases: 7. CDR1 is SGHRS, CDR2 YFSETQ, per germline. The CDR3 extends over 15 amino acids. The CDR3 is CASSTGQGGRQPQHF. CDR3 sequence (DNA): TGCGCCAGCAGCACGGGACAGGGGGGCAGGCAGCCCCAGCATTTT.

This clone was recorded a few times. The chain recombines TRBV11-2 with TRBJ2-1; 7 bases agree with TRBD2. Germline V gene data show CDR1 as SGHAT and CDR2 as FQNNGV. The CDR3 is 15 amino acids. J was trimmed by 9 bases and V by 1 base; bases with no gene match: 9. The CDR3 region is CASSLVTGGVPEQFF. CDR3 bases: TGTGCCAGCAGCTTAGTAACGGGAGGAGTTCCTGAGCAGTTCTTC.

About this clone: In the same sample, other DNA sequences code for this CDR3. The rearrangement links TRBV15 to TRBJ1-1, with D possibly TRBD1 on 5 matching bases. This CDR3 comprises 15 residues. Germline-derived CDR1 and CDR2 are LNHNV and YYDKDF (reference sequence). V lost 3 bases to trimming and J lost 4 bases, with 15 bases between them. The CDR3 region is CATSRGLTGGTEAFF. CDR3 in DNA: TGTGCCACCAGCAGGGGCCTGACGGGGGGCACTGAAGCTTTCTTT.

V is TRBV4-2 and J is TRBJ1-3; 7 bases agree with TRBD1. V gave up 2 bases and J gave up 7 bases; unmatched junction bases: 5. The CDR3 consists of 14 residues. CDR1 LGHNA and CDR2 YNFKEQ come from the germline V gene. The CDR3 DNA reads as TGTGCCAGCAGCCAAAGGTCACAGGGGAACACCATATATTTT. The encoded protein is CASSQRSQGNTIYF.

This clone was counted a single time. The chain combines TRBV28 with TRBJ1-1; D gene uncertain. V lost 8 bases and J lost 1, with 11 bases in between. This CDR3 is built from 13 residues. CDR1 and CDR2 from the germline V gene are MDHEN and SYDVKM. The CDR3 loop is CASDSRPNTEAFF. Written as DNA, the CDR3 is TGTGCCAGCGACTCCCGACCGAACACTGAAGCTTTCTTT.

This clone was seen once. The chain combines TRBV7-2 with TRBJ2-7; a possible D gene is TRBD1 (5 bases). Trimming cost V 2 bases and J 3 bases, with 11 bases left between them. Germline-derived CDR1 and CDR2 are SGHTA and FQGNSA. This CDR3 is built from 14 residues. The CDR3 loop is CASSLWGARYEQYF. The CDR3 DNA follows: TGTGCCAGCAGCTTATGGGGCGCTCGCTACGAGCAGTACTTC.

The rearrangement links TRBV15 to TRBJ1-5; TRBD1 matches 8 bases. Unmatched junction bases numbered 10, after V lost 3 bases and J lost 0 bases. The germline V gene encodes CDR1 LNHNV and CDR2 YYDKDF (reference sequence). The CDR3 runs to 18 residues. In DNA, the CDR3 is TGTGCCACCAGCAGGGGGGCAGGGGGCGTTTATAGCAATCAGCCCCAGCATTTT. Its translation is CATSRGAGGVYSNQPQHF.

This clone was detected only a few times. The same CDR3 is also encoded by other DNA sequences in this sample. The chain combines TRBV6-1 with TRBJ2-7, with a possible D match to TRBD1 (6 bases). V was cut by 2 bases and J by 0 bases, with 11 bases left in between. CDR1 and CDR2 from the germline V gene are MNHNS and SASEGT. The CDR3 spans 15 residues. The CDR3 nucleotides are TGTGCCAGCAGTGAACGACAGGACCACTCCTACGAGCAGTACTTC. It encodes CASSERQDHSYEQYF.

The rearrangement links TRBV18 to TRBJ1-5; 8 nucleotides line up with TRBD1. V trimming: 5 bases; J trimming: 2 bases; junction bases outside the gene matches: 8. CDR3 length: 16 amino acids. Germline V gene lookup returns CDR1 KGHSH and CDR2 LQKENI. This CDR3 is CASSEQGVWGNQPQHF. The CDR3, as DNA: TGTGCCAGCTCAGAACAGGGGGTCTGGGGCAATCAGCCCCAGCATTTT.

J is TRBJ2-1 and V is TRBV5-1, with D maybe TRBD2 (6 bases). V dropped 1 base and J dropped 8 bases, with 22 bases sitting between them. Germline CDR1 and CDR2: SGHRS and YFSETQ. The CDR3 totals 17 residues. The CDR3 DNA is TGCGCCAGCAGCTTGAGTTTGTCTGGCGGGATTGTCGATGAGCAGTTCTTC. As protein: CASSLSLSGGIVDEQFF.

This chain links TRBV19 with TRBJ1-3, with no clear D. This CDR3 contains 18 residues. Germline V gene data show CDR1 as LNHDA and CDR2 as SQIVND (reference sequence). V was clipped by 2 bases and J by 0 bases, with 17 bases between them. The CDR3 DNA reads TGTGCCAGTAGTATATTCCCGGCAGGCCTACTCTCTGGAAACACCATATATTTT. Protein: CASSIFPAGLLSGNTIYF.

The chain carries TRBV6-6 and TRBJ2-2; D is undetermined. Germline CDR1 MNHNY, CDR2 SVGAGI (reference sequence). V was pared by 7 bases and J by 7 bases, with 7 bases between. The CDR3 covers 11 residues. The CDR3 here is CASIHGGELFF. As DNA, the CDR3 is TGTGCCAGCATCCACGGCGGGGAGCTGTTTTTT.

This clone was counted only a few times. Other DNA sequences in the sample encode the same CDR3. The chain couples TRBV7-8 to TRBJ1-1, with unresolved D. V was clipped by 1 base and J by 8 bases, with 14 bases between them. The CDR3 consists of 14 residues. Germline CDR1 reads SGHVS; CDR2 reads FQNEAQ. The CDR3 DNA reads as TGTGCCAGCAGCTTAGGAGGGTCTGGTACAGAAGCTTTCTTT. It specifies CASSLGGSGTEAFF.

The V call is TRBV11-2, the J call TRBJ2-2; 11 nucleotides line up with TRBD2. CDR3 length: 17 residues. Germline V gene sequence: CDR1 SGHAT, CDR2 FQNNGV. The V segment lost 5 bases and the J segment 13 bases; nucleotides outside the gene matches: 18. Here the CDR3 reads CASSVAGGPGWESGLFF. CDR3 DNA: TGTGCCAGCAGCGTAGCGGGAGGGCCTGGCTGGGAGTCCGGGCTGTTTTTT.

CDR3 DNA: TGTGCCAGCAGCCGACAGGTGGGGAACACTGAAGCTTTCTTT. Its protein is CASSRQVGNTEAFF. V gene TRBV14 combines with J gene TRBJ1-1; weak D call: TRBD1 (6 bases). V was shortened by 4 bases and J by 1 base, with 10 bases between the two germline ends. CDR3 length: 14 amino acids. Germline CDR1 SGHDN, CDR2 FVKESK.

The rearrangement joins TRBV7-2 to TRBJ2-7; TRBD2 is a possible D gene (5 bases). CDR3 length equals 15 residues. The germline gives CDR1 SGHTA, CDR2 FQGNSA. V shed 4 bases and J shed 2 bases, with 15 bases lying between them. In nucleotides, the CDR3 is TGTGCCAGCAGCTACGACTTCCAGCGGCCCTACGAGCAGTACTTC. Protein product: CASSYDFQRPYEQYF.

The CDR3 DNA follows: TGTGCCAGCAGTCCCTGGACTAGCGGGAGCCGCCCAGATACGCAGTATTTT. This translates into CASSPWTSGSRPDTQYF. The chain combines TRBV27 with TRBJ2-3; 13 nucleotides agree with TRBD2. Looked up from germline, CDR1 is MNHEY and CDR2 is SMNVEV (reference sequence). The CDR3 contains 17 residues. The V segment lost 5 bases and the J segment 4 bases; nucleotides outside the gene matches: 9.

This clone was counted only a few times. The chain joins TRBV19 to TRBJ2-1; 8 nucleotides agree with TRBD2. CDR1 and CDR2 from the germline V gene are LNHDA and SQIVND (reference sequence). V lost 6 bases, J lost 2 bases, and 6 bases stayed unmatched. This CDR3 is 15 amino acids long. CDR3 in amino acids: CASRTRGDPYNEQFF. DNA of the CDR3: TGTGCCAGTAGGACGCGGGGGGACCCCTACAATGAGCAGTTCTTC.

The genes are TRBV11-2 and TRBJ1-4; 8 nucleotides agree with TRBD1. This CDR3 region has 16 residues. Germline V gene lookup returns CDR1 SGHAT and CDR2 FQNNGV. The J segment lost 4 bases and the V segment lost 5 bases, leaving 9 bases of the junction unmatched. DNA for the CDR3: TGTGCCAGCAGCCCCGACAGGGGCCGGGGTAATGAAAAACTGTTTTTT. As protein: CASSPDRGRGNEKLFF.

This clone was seen more than once but under ten times. The V and J genes are TRBV19 and TRBJ1-5; 7 nucleotides match TRBD1. V lost 8 bases, J lost 0 bases, and 7 bases stayed unmatched. Germline V gene lookup returns CDR1 LNHDA and CDR2 SQIVND (reference sequence). This CDR3 is 15 amino acids long. CDR3 protein: CASRPDRFSNQPQHF. The CDR3 DNA sequence: TGTGCCAGTCGCCCGGACAGGTTTAGCAATCAGCCCCAGCATTTT.